The 9 T cell receptor beta chains below come from one sample, sequenced in a study of T-cell reconstitution after alpha-beta-depleted transplantation in children. Unique molecular identifiers were incorporated when the TCRbeta library was constructed. TCRdb re-called the PCR reads with MiXCR, one entry per CDR3 protein. The repertoire holds about 340,000 distinct CDR3 sequences, 10% to 13% seen once, with approximately 2.3% in the top ten. The sequenced sample was PBMCs from the stem cell graft donor, obtained from the stem cell graft. The receptor set was obtained from a human donor who donated a stem cell graft to a child with acute lymphoblastic leukemia.

This clonotype was picked up a small number of times. The chain recombines TRBV7-2 with TRBJ1-1; D uncertain. The V end was cut by 5 bases, the J end by 3 bases, with 10 bases between. From germline, CDR1 is SGHTA and CDR2 FQGNSA. CDR3 size: 13 residues. The CDR3 DNA is TGTGCCAGCAGCGGGGAAAGCTACACTGAAGCTTTCTTT. This codes for CASSGESYTEAFF.

This clonotype was seen only a few times. V and J are TRBV7-2 and TRBJ1-5; a possible D gene is TRBD1 (5 bases). V lost 5 bases, J lost 6 bases, and 14 bases lay in between. Germline CDR1 SGHTA, CDR2 FQGNSA. This CDR3 is 14 amino acids long. CDR3 protein: CASSPQGGLQPQHF. In DNA, the CDR3 is TGTGCCAGCAGCCCCCAGGGCGGACTTCAGCCCCAGCATTTT.

Here the CDR3 reads CASSFSGPTGELFF. The CDR3, as DNA: TGTGCCAGCAGCTTTAGCGGCCCCACCGGGGAGCTGTTTTTT. The chain combines TRBV7-9 with TRBJ2-2; maybe TRBD2 (6 bases). V shed 3 bases and J shed 4 bases, with 9 bases lying between them. This CDR3 comprises 14 residues. Germline lookup yields CDR1 SEHNR and CDR2 FQNEAQ (reference sequence).

The CDR3 here is CASSFIPTGYTGELFF. As DNA, the CDR3 is TGTGCCAGCAGTTTTATACCCACAGGCTACACCGGGGAGCTGTTTTTT. The chain joins TRBV28 to TRBJ2-2; tentative D call: TRBD1 (5 bases). This CDR3 contains 16 residues. CDR1 is MDHEN, CDR2 SYDVKM, per germline. V was pared by 3 bases and J by 3 bases, with 14 bases between.

This clonotype has a handful of counts. In DNA form, the CDR3 reads TGTGCCAGCAGTTACGGCAGATCAGATACGCAGTATTTT. Its protein is CASSYGRSDTQYF. This rearrangement joins TRBV6-5 to TRBJ2-3; D ambiguous. CDR1 and CDR2 from the germline V gene are MNHEY and SVGAGI. The CDR3 consists of 13 residues. V was cut by 2 bases and J by 4 bases, with 7 bases left in between.

This rearrangement joins TRBV3-1 to TRBJ2-7; 7 positions match TRBD2. The V and J ends lost 5 bases and 2 bases, in that order; junction bases with no gene match: 6. The germline V gene has CDR1 LGHDT and CDR2 YNNKEL (reference sequence). The CDR3 covers 14 residues. CDR3 in DNA: TGTGCCAGCAGCGATTTAGCGGGTACCTACGAGCAGTACTTC. This gives the protein CASSDLAGTYEQYF.

This chain connects TRBV12-3 or TRBV12-4 to TRBJ2-4, with a tentative D call TRBD2 (6 bases). V gave up 3 bases and J gave up 6 bases, with 12 bases separating them. This CDR3 is 14 amino acids long. CDR3 protein: CASSLEGRVNIQYF. CDR3 nucleotides: TGTGCCAGCAGTTTGGAGGGCAGGGTAAACATTCAGTACTTC.

This clonotype was counted only a few times. This sequence joins TRBV30 and TRBJ2-7; 8 bases map to TRBD2. Germline values: CDR1 GTSNPN, CDR2 SVGIG (reference sequence). The length of the CDR3 is 16 residues. J gave up 7 bases and V 3 bases, and 17 bases lay outside the gene matches. In nucleotides, the CDR3 is TGTGCCTGGAGAACATTCCCACCCAGCGGGAGAAGAGAGCAGTACTTC. Translated, it gives CAWRTFPPSGRREQYF.

This clonotype has a count of ten or more. V usage is TRBV28 and J usage is TRBJ2-5; 8 bases fit TRBD1. V lost 7 bases, J lost 5 bases, and 12 bases stayed unmatched. Germline V gene data show CDR1 as MDHEN and CDR2 as SYDVKM. The CDR3 loop spans 15 amino acids. The CDR3 region has the DNA TGTGCCAGCATTCCGCGGCAGGGGGCGCGGGAGACCCAGTACTTC. This encodes CASIPRQGARETQYF.